The next 27 T cell receptor beta chains were all read from a single sample in a study of blood T cell repertoires in COVID-19. The method was immunoSEQ multiplex PCR; TCRdb's version includes in-frame clones alone and lacks a portion of them. The sample contains roughly 250,000 clones, about 80% of which appear only once. The sequencing sample was made of peripheral blood. These receptors were taken from a person aged 65 to 85 with COVID-19, enrolled during active disease.

CDR3: CASSLGTGYGYTF. The DNA of the CDR3 is TGTGCCAGCAGCTTGGGGACAGGCTATGGCTACACCTTC. The genes are TRBV5-5 and TRBJ1-2, with 7 bases identical to TRBD1. J was trimmed by 4 bases and V by 0 bases; bases with no gene match: 0. Looked up from germline, CDR1 is SGHKS and CDR2 is YYEKEE (reference sequence). The CDR3 contains 13 residues.

J is TRBJ2-3 and V is TRBV5-4, with 7 bases that match TRBD2. There are 15 residues in the CDR3. CDR1 and CDR2 (germline): SGHNT, YYREEE (reference sequence). V gave up 3 bases and J gave up 1 base; unmatched junction bases: 5. The CDR3 spells CASSSPSGRTDTQYF. As DNA, the CDR3 is TGTGCCAGCAGCTCCCCTAGCGGCCGCACAGATACGCAGTATTTT.

The gene calls are TRBV7-2 and TRBJ1-4; D remains unclear. The CDR3 extends over 14 amino acids. The germline V and J ends were trimmed by 1 base and 10 bases, with 13 bases remaining between them. Germline CDR1 and CDR2: SGHTA and FQGNSA. This CDR3 reads CASSLGSAGVKLFF. The CDR3 DNA follows: TGTGCCAGCAGCTTAGGGTCGGCGGGTGTAAAACTGTTTTTT.

V is TRBV28 and J is TRBJ2-3; tentative D call: TRBD2 (5 bases). The CDR3 extends over 15 amino acids. CDR1 and CDR2 from the germline V gene are MDHEN and SYDVKM. The V end was cut by 5 bases, the J end by 4 bases, with 16 bases between. The CDR3 loop is CASSTEIGSSDTQYF. CDR3 bases: TGTGCCAGCAGTACTGAAATTGGGAGCTCAGATACGCAGTATTTT.

The V and J genes are TRBV15 and TRBJ2-2, with 7 bases matching TRBD1. The CDR3 is 15 amino acids. Trimming at V came to 7 bases and at J to 4 bases, leaving 9 bases not matched to a gene. Germline V gives CDR1 LNHNV, CDR2 YYDKDF (reference sequence). CDR3 in DNA: TGTGCCACCACTCCGGGACAGCTCATCACCGGGGAGCTGTTTTTT. Translation gives CATTPGQLITGELFF.

V usage is TRBV28 and J usage is TRBJ2-2, with 8 bases aligning to TRBD1. The CDR3 sequence is 16 residues long. Losses at the gene ends were 3 bases for V and 0 bases for J; bases not matched to a gene: 3. Germline V gene sequence: CDR1 MDHEN, CDR2 SYDVKM. The CDR3 DNA reads as TGTGCCAGCAGTTTGTACAGGGGGGCGAACACCGGGGAGCTGTTTTTT. Protein product: CASSLYRGANTGELFF.

The chain recombines TRBV7-2 with TRBJ2-3, with TRBD2 matching over 9 bases. J was trimmed by 1 base and V by 4 bases; bases with no gene match: 6. The CDR3 runs 16 residues. Germline assignment: CDR1 SGHTA and CDR2 FQGNSA. The DNA for the CDR3 is TGTGCCAGCAGCTCTTTAGCGGGAGCAGGCACAGATACGCAGTATTTT. It translates to CASSSLAGAGTDTQYF.

The rearrangement uses TRBV6-1 and TRBJ2-2; 8 bases map to TRBD1. CDR3 length: 18 amino acids. V shed 2 bases, J shed 6 bases, and the junction held 14 bases outside the gene matches. CDR1 and CDR2 (germline): MNHNS, SASEGT. CDR3 region: CASSEPTGVLLVSGELFF. The CDR3 DNA is TGTGCCAGCAGTGAACCGACAGGGGTTTTGCTGGTATCCGGGGAGCTGTTTTTT.

This clone was picked up one time. The chain joins TRBV3-1 (or the pseudogene TRBV3-2) to TRBJ1-6; TRBD1 is a possible D gene (6 bases). Trimming left V 2 bases short and J 7 bases short, with 18 bases between. The CDR3 extends over 17 amino acids. Germline-derived CDR1 and CDR2 are LGHDT and YNNKEL (reference sequence). This CDR3 is CASSQYASGALNSPLHF. In DNA form, the CDR3 reads TGTGCCAGCAGCCAATACGCTTCAGGGGCCCTAAATTCACCCCTCCACTTT.

CDR3 residues: CASSSSGTGTPGPQHF. The CDR3 coding sequence is TGTGCCAGTAGTTCTTCCGGGACAGGGACCCCCGGGCCCCAGCATTTT. The rearrangement links TRBV19 to TRBJ1-5; 9 bases agree with TRBD1. There are 16 residues in the CDR3. Trimming cost V 5 bases and J 9 bases; bases outside gene matches: 14. Germline CDR1 LNHDA, CDR2 SQIVND (reference sequence).

The chain recombines TRBV19 with TRBJ1-2, with D tentatively TRBD1 (6 bases). The germline V and J ends were trimmed by 0 bases and 5 bases, with 13 bases remaining between them. Germline CDR1 reads LNHDA; CDR2 reads SQIVND (reference sequence). This CDR3 is 15 amino acids long. For the CDR3, the DNA is TGTGCCAGTAGTATAGATCGGACAGCCACGTATGGCTACACCTTC. It codes for CASSIDRTATYGYTF.

The chain employs TRBV28 and TRBJ2-1; the D gene is possibly TRBD2 (5 bases). Germline CDR1 MDHEN, CDR2 SYDVKM. V lost 6 bases to trimming and J lost 3 bases, with 9 bases between them. The CDR3 runs to 13 residues. The CDR3 DNA reads as TGTGCCAGCAGGCGGGCCTACTACAATGAGCAGTTCTTC. Translated, it gives CASRRAYYNEQFF. The full variable domain, in which reference TRBV28 and TRBJ2-1 provide the parts outside the CDR3, is DVKVTQSSRYLVKRTGEKVFLECVQDMDHENMFWYRQDPGLGLRLIYFSYDVKMKEKGDIPEGYSVSREKKERFSLILESASTNQTSMYLCASRRAYYNEQFFGPGTRLTVL.

The chain uses TRBV6-5 and TRBJ2-2; maybe TRBD2 (6 bases). CDR1 and CDR2 from the germline V gene are MNHEY and SVGAGI. The CDR3 runs 14 residues. With 2 bases removed from V and 6 bases from J, the gap between germline ends came to 10 bases. The CDR3 DNA follows: TGTGCCAGCAGTTACCGACTAGACGCCGGGGAGCTGTTTTTT. This sequence encodes CASSYRLDAGELFF.

The chain couples TRBV7-9 to TRBJ1-2, with 8 bases lining up with TRBD1. The CDR3 is 13 amino acids. V lost 6 bases, J lost 8 bases, and 8 bases stayed unmatched. The germline V gene has CDR1 SEHNR and CDR2 FQNEAQ (reference sequence). CDR3 sequence (DNA): TGTGCCAGCAGAGAGGGGACAGGCAGGGGCTACACCTTC. Translating it yields CASREGTGRGYTF.

The chain joins TRBV11-2 to TRBJ2-7; weak D call: TRBD1 (5 bases). The CDR3 runs 15 residues. The germline V gene has CDR1 SGHAT and CDR2 FQNNGV. Trimming shortened V by 0 bases and J by 6 bases, and 15 bases separated the two germline ends. CDR3 nucleotide sequence: TGTGCCAGCAGCTTAGATCGGGCAGGGATGGGCGAGCAGTACTTC. Protein product: CASSLDRAGMGEQYF.

V and J are TRBV5-6 and TRBJ1-2, with 11 bases that match TRBD1. This CDR3 comprises 16 residues. Trimming removed 3 bases from V and 4 bases from J; junction bases left unmatched: 8. From germline, CDR1 is SGHDT and CDR2 YYEEEE. CDR3 DNA: TGTGCCAGCAGCTCTAAGGGACAGGGGGGCCGCTATGGCTACACCTTC. This encodes CASSSKGQGGRYGYTF. The entire variable domain, with the rest obtained from reference TRBV5-6 and TRBJ1-2, is as follows: DAGVTQSPTHLIKTRGQQVTLRCSPKSGHDTVSWYQQALGQGPQFIFQYYEEEERQRGNFPDRFSGHQFPNYSSELNVNALLLGDSALYLCASSSKGQGGRYGYTFGSGTRLTVV.

This chain links TRBV7-9 with TRBJ1-5; D not certain. Germline V lookup: CDR1 SEHNR, CDR2 FQNEAQ (reference sequence). Deletions cut 3 bases from V and 0 bases from J, with 12 bases between. This CDR3 region has 16 residues. CDR3 residues: CASSFAVLYSNQPQHF. In nucleotides, the CDR3 is TGTGCCAGCAGCTTTGCGGTACTCTATAGCAATCAGCCCCAGCATTTT. Together with reference TRBV7-9 and TRBJ1-5, the CDR3 gives the full variable domain: DTGVSQNPRHKITKRGQNVTFRCDPISEHNRLYWYRQTLGQGPEFLTYFQNEAQLEKSRLLSDRFSAERPKGSFSTLEIQRTEQGDSAMYLCASSFAVLYSNQPQHFGDGTRLSIL.

The CDR3 nucleotides are TGCGCCAGCAGCCACACCTCGGGACAGGGGCGAACTGAAGCTTTCTTT. As protein: CASSHTSGQGRTEAFF. The chain has TRBV5-1 and TRBJ1-1; 10 bases agree with TRBD1. There are 16 residues in the CDR3. Per germline, CDR1 SGHRS and CDR2 YFSETQ. V dropped 4 bases and J dropped 5; count of bases not matched to a gene: 11.

The chain is built from TRBV7-3 and TRBJ2-4; 8 bases agree with TRBD1. Germline V gene sequence: CDR1 SGHTA, CDR2 FQGTGA. The J segment lost 14 bases and the V segment lost 6 bases, leaving 12 bases of the junction unmatched. The CDR3 runs to 13 residues. The CDR3 loop is CASSVDRGGIKYF. As DNA, the CDR3 is TGTGCCAGCAGTGTCGACAGGGGTGGTATCAAGTACTTC.

This chain uses TRBV30 with TRBJ1-1; TRBD1 agrees at 7 bases. The germline gives CDR1 GTSNPN, CDR2 SVGIG (reference sequence). V lost 1 base to trimming and J lost 11 bases; unmatched junction nucleotides: 10. CDR3 length: 13 amino acids. The CDR3 coding sequence is TGTGCCTGGAGTGCCTCCCGACAGGGAAGGGCTTTCTTT. As protein: CAWSASRQGRAFF.

V usage is TRBV4-1 and J usage is TRBJ2-5; no clear D. With 1 base removed from V and 4 bases from J, the gap between germline ends came to 7 bases. Germline CDR1 reads MGHRA; CDR2 reads YSYEKL. The CDR3 is made up of 13 amino acids. The CDR3 region has the DNA TGCGCCAGCAGCCAAGTATTAGTAGAGACCCAGTACTTC. Residues: CASSQVLVETQYF.

The J gene is TRBJ1-4, the V gene TRBV5-1; perhaps TRBD1 as D (5 bases). This CDR3 is 16 amino acids long. V was trimmed by 0 bases and J by 5 bases, leaving 14 bases between them. Germline CDR1 reads SGHRS; CDR2 reads YFSETQ. The CDR3 sequence is CASSLDRRGENEKLFF. CDR3 coding DNA: TGCGCCAGCAGCTTGGACAGACGGGGGGAAAATGAAAAACTGTTTTTT.

The V call is TRBV5-4, the J call TRBJ1-4; a possible D gene is TRBD1 (5 bases). CDR1 and CDR2 (germline): SGHNT, YYREEE (reference sequence). V lost 3 bases and J 2 bases, leaving 14 bases between the germline ends. The CDR3 is 16 residues long. CDR3 DNA sequence: TGTGCCAGCAGCTCGGGGGGAATGACGACTAATGAAAAACTGTTTTTT. Protein sequence: CASSSGGMTTNEKLFF.

The gene calls are TRBV19 and TRBJ2-7, with TRBD2 matching over 7 bases. Germline trimming cut 3 bases from V and 4 bases from J; bases unmatched to any gene: 15. The germline V gene has CDR1 LNHDA and CDR2 SQIVND (reference sequence). The CDR3 has 17 residues. CDR3 region: CASSMPRVGASGYEQYF. The CDR3 DNA follows: TGTGCCAGTAGTATGCCCAGGGTAGGAGCTAGCGGTTACGAGCAGTACTTC.

This chain links TRBV6-2 or TRBV6-3 with TRBJ2-3, with TRBD2 matching over 9 bases. This CDR3 comprises 15 residues. Germline CDR1 reads MNHEY; CDR2 reads SVGEGT. V was clipped by 3 bases and J by 3 bases; unmatched bases: 4. The CDR3: CASSYLRGGTDTQYF. The CDR3 DNA sequence: TGTGCCAGCAGTTATTTGCGGGGGGGGACAGATACGCAGTATTTT.

The chain couples TRBV2 to TRBJ1-2; no clear D. The CDR3 length is 13 residues. Per germline, CDR1 SNHLY and CDR2 FYNNEI. V dropped 3 bases and J dropped 5 bases, with 10 bases sitting between them. CDR3 sequence reads: CASSEAGFYGYTF. The CDR3 nucleotides are TGTGCCAGCAGTGAGGCAGGATTTTATGGCTACACCTTC.

This clone was recorded once. J is TRBJ1-2 and V is TRBV6-2 or TRBV6-3; TRBD1 aligns across 7 bases. This CDR3 region has 16 residues. Germline lookup yields CDR1 MNHEY and CDR2 SVGEGT. The V and J ends lost 6 bases and 5 bases, in that order; junction bases with no gene match: 15. In DNA, the CDR3 is TGTGCCAGCAGCCCAAGGGACAGCGCCGGGAGATATGGCTACACCTTC. It is translated as CASSPRDSAGRYGYTF.